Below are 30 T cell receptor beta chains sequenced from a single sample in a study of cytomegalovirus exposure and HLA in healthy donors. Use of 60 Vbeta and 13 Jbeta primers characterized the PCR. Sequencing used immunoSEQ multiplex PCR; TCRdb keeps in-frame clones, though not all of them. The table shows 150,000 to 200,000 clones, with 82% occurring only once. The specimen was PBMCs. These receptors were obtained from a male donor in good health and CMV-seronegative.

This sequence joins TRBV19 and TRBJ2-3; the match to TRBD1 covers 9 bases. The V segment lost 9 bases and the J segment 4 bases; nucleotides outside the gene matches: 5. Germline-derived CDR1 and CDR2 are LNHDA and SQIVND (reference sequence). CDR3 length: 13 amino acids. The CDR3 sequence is CASGDRAPDTQYF. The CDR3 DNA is TGTGCCAGCGGGGACAGGGCGCCAGATACGCAGTATTTT.

For the CDR3, the DNA is TGTGCCAGCAGTTTGGCCGATTCGGGGGGCAGATTTAGGTACTTC. This gives the protein CASSLADSGGRFRYF. This rearrangement joins TRBV28 to TRBJ2-7, with a possible D match to TRBD2 (7 bases). V was shortened by 3 bases and J by 12 bases, with 24 bases between the two germline ends. Germline values: CDR1 MDHEN, CDR2 SYDVKM. The CDR3 is 15 amino acids.

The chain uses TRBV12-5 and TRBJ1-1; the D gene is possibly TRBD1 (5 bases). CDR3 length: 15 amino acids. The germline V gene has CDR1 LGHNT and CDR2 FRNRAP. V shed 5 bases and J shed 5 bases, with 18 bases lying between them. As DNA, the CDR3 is TGTGCTAGTGGTCCCCAGGGAACCCTTATGACTGAAGCTTTCTTT. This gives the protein CASGPQGTLMTEAFF.

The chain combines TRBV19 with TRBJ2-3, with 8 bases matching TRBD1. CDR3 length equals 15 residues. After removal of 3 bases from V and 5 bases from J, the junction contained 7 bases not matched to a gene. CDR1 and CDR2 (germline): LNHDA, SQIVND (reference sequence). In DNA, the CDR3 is TGTGCCAGTAGTATGCACAGGGGGGTGATAGATACGCAGTATTTT. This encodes CASSMHRGVIDTQYF.

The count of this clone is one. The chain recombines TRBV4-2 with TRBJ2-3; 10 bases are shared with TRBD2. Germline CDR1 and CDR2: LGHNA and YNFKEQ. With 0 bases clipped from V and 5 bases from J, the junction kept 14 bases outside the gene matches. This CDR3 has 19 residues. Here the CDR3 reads CASSQDFLAGAGWGDTQYF. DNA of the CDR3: TGTGCCAGCAGCCAAGACTTCCTAGCGGGGGCCGGATGGGGAGATACGCAGTATTTT.

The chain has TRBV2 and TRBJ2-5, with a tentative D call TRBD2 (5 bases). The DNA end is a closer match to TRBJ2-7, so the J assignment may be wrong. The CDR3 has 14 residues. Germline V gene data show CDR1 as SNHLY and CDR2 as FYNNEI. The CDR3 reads CASQPRRGTYEQYF. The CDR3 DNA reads TGTGCCAGCCAACCACGACGGGGAACCTACGAGCAGTACTTC.

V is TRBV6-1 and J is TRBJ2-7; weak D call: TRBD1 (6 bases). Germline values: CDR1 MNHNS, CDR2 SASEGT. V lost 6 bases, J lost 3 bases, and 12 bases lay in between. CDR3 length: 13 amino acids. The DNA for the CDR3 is TGTGCCAGCAGAAAGAAGGGGGACTACGAGCAGTACTTC. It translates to CASRKKGDYEQYF.

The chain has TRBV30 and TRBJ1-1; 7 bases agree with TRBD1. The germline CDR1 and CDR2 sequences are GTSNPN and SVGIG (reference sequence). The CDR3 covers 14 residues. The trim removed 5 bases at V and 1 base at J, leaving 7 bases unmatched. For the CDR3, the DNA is TGTGCCTGGCGTCCGGGACAGAGGAACACTGAAGCTTTCTTT. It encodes CAWRPGQRNTEAFF.

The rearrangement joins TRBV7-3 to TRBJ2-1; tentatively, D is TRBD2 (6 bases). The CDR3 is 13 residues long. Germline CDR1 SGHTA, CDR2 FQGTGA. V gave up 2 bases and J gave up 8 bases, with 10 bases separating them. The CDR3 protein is CASSLSGEYEQFF. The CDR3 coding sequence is TGTGCCAGCAGCTTATCGGGAGAATATGAGCAGTTCTTC.

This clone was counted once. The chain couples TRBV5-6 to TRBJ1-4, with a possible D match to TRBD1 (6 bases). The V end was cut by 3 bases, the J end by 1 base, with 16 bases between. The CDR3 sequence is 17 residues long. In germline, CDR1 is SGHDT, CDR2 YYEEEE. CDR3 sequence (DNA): TGTGCCAGCAGCTGGGGGCCTACATCGGGAACTAATGAAAAACTGTTTTTT. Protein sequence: CASSWGPTSGTNEKLFF.

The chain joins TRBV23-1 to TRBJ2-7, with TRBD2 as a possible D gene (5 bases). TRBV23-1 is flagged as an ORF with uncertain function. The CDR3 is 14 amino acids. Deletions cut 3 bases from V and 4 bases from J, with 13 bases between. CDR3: CASSHLGGGYEQYF. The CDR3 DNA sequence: TGCGCCAGCAGTCATTTGGGCGGAGGTTACGAGCAGTACTTC.

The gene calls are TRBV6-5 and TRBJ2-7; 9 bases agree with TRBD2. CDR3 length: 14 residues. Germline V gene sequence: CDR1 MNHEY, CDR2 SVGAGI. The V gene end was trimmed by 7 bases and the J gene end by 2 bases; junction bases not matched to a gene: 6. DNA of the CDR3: TGTGCCAGCATGGACGGCGGGAGGGCCTACGAGCAGTACTTC. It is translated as CASMDGGRAYEQYF.

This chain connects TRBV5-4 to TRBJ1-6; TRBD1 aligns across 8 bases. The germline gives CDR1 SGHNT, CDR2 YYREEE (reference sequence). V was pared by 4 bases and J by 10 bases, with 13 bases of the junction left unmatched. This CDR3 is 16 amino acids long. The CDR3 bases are TGTGCCAGCAGCCCCGTGGACAGGGCAGTGGGGTCACCCCTCCACTTT. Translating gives CASSPVDRAVGSPLHF.

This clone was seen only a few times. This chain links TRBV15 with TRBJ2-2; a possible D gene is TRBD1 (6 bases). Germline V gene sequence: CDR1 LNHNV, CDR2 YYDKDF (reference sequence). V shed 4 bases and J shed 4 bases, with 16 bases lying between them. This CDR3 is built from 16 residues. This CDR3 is CATSTPVGGSTGELFF. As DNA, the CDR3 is TGTGCCACCAGCACCCCGGTAGGGGGTAGCACCGGGGAGCTGTTTTTT. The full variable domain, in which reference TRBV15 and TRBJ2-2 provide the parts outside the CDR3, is DAMVIQNPRYQVTQFGKPVTLSCSQTLNHNVMYWYQQKSSQAPKLLFHYYDKDFNNEADTPDNFQSRRPNTSFCFLDIRSPGLGDTAMYLCATSTPVGGSTGELFFGEGSRLTVL.

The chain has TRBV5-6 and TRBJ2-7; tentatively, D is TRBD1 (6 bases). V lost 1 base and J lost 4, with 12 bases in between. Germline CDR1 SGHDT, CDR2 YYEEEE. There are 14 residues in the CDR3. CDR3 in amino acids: CASSLRGGLYEQYF. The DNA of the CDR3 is TGTGCCAGCAGCTTGAGAGGGGGTTTGTACGAGCAGTACTTC.

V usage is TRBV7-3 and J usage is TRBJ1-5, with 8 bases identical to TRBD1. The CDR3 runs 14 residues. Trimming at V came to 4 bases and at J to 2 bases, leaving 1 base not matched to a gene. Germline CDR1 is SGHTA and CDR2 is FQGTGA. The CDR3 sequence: CASSSTGGNQPQHF. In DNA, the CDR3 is TGTGCCAGCAGCTCGACAGGGGGCAATCAGCCCCAGCATTTT.

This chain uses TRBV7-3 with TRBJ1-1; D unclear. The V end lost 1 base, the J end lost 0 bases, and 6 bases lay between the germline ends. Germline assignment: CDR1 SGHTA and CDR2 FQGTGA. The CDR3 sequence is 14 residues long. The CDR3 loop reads CASSLNSLNTEAFF. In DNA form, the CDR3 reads TGTGCCAGCAGCTTAAACAGCCTGAACACTGAAGCTTTCTTT.

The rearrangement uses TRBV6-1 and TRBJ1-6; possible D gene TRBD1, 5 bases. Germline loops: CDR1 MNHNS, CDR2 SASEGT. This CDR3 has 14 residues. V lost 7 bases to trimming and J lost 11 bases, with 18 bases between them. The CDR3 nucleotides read TGTGCCAGCACCAGAGCCAGGGAATTAACACCCCTCCACTTT. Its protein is CASTRARELTPLHF.

In DNA, the CDR3 is TGTGCCATCGCCCAGGGACAGGGTTACGAGCAGTACTTC. Translation gives CAIAQGQGYEQYF. The rearrangement uses TRBV19 and TRBJ2-7; 9 bases agree with TRBD1. The ends lost 10 bases at V and 4 bases at J; junction bases unmatched: 8. Germline assignment: CDR1 LNHDA and CDR2 SQIVND (reference sequence). This CDR3 region has 13 residues.

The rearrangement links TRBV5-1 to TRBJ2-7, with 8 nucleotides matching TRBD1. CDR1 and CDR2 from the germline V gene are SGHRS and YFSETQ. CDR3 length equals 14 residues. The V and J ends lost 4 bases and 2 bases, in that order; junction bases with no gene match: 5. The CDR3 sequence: CASSRGQDPYEQYF. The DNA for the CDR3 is TGCGCCAGCAGCCGGGGACAGGATCCCTACGAGCAGTACTTC.

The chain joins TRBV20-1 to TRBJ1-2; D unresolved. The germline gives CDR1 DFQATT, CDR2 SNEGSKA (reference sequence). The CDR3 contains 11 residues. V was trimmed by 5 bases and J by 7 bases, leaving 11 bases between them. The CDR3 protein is CSALPGGGYTF. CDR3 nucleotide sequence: TGCAGTGCTCTCCCGGGTGGTGGCTACACCTTC.

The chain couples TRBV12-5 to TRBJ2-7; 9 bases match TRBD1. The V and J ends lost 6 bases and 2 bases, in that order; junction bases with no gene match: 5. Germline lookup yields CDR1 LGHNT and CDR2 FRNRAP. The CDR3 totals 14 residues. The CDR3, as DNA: TGTGCTAGTGGGACGGGACAGGGAGCCTACGAGCAGTACTTC. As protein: CASGTGQGAYEQYF.

CDR3 nucleotides: TGTGCCAGCAGCGTAGCGGGGACACCTGTCTACGAGCAGTACTTC. It specifies CASSVAGTPVYEQYF. V and J are TRBV9 and TRBJ2-7, with a weak D call TRBD1 (6 bases). Per germline, CDR1 SGDLS and CDR2 YYNGEE. With 0 bases removed from V and 3 bases from J, the gap between germline ends came to 13 bases. This CDR3 has 15 amino acids.

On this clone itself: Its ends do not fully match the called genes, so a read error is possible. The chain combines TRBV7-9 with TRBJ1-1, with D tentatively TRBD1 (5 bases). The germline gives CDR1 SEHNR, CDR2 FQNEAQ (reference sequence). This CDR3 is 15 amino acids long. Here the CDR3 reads CSSSSRTRMNTEAFF. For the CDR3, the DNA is TGTTCCAGCAGCTCCCGGACACGGATGAACACTGAAGCTTTCTTT. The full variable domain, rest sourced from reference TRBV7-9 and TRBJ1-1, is DTGVSQNPRHKITKRGQNVTFRCDPISEHNRLYWYRQTLGQGPEFLTYFQNEAQLEKSRLLSDRFSAERPKGSFSTLEIQRTEQGDSAMYLCSSSSRTRMNTEAFFGQGTRLTVV.

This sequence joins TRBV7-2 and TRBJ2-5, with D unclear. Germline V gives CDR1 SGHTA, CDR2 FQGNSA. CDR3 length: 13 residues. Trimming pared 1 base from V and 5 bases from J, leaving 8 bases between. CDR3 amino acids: CASSLGSRETQYF. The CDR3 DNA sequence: TGTGCCAGCAGCTTAGGGTCTCGGGAGACCCAGTACTTC.

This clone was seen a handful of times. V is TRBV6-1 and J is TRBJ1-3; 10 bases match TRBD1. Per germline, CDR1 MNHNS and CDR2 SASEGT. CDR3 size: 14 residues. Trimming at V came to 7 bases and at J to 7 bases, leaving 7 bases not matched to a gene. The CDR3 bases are TGTGCCAGCACCCACCCGGGACAGGGGAACACCATATATTTT. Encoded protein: CASTHPGQGNTIYF.

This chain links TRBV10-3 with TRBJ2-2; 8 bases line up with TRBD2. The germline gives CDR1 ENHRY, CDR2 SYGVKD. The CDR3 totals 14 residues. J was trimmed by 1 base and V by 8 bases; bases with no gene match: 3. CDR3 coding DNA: TGTGCCATCGGGCTAGCGGGGAACACCGGGGAGCTGTTTTTT. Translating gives CAIGLAGNTGELFF.

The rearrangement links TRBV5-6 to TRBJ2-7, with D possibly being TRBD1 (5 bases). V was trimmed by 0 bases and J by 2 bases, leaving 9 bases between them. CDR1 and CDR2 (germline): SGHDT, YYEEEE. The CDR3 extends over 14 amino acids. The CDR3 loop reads CASSLGQITYEQYF. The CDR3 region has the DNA TGTGCCAGCAGCTTGGGACAGATTACCTACGAGCAGTACTTC.

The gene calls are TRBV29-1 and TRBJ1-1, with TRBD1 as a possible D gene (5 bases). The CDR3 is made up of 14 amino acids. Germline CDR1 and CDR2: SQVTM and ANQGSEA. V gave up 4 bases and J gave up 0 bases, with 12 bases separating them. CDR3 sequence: CSVVVDSVNTEAFF. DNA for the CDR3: TGCAGCGTTGTGGTTGACAGTGTGAACACTGAAGCTTTCTTT.

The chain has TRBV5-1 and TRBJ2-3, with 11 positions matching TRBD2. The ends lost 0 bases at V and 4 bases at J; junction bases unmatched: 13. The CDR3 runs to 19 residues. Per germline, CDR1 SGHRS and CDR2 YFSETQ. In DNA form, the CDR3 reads TGCGCCAGCAGCTTGGCCCTCCAACCGACTAGCGGGATAGCAGATACGCAGTATTTT. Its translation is CASSLALQPTSGIADTQYF.